What follows is one TCR beta chain and its context. Some clones are missing from TCRdb's copy, which holds only in-frame ones; the method was immunoSEQ multiplex PCR. Here the sample spans 130,000 to 150,000 clones, about 84% being singletons. This entry is derived from a study of blood T cell repertoires in COVID-19. The CDR3 is 14 residues long. The V and J ends lost 3 bases and 5 bases respectively, with 12 bases between them. CDR1 and CDR2 from the germline V gene are SGHTA and FQGNSA. Sequences were obtained from peripheral blood. The source is a woman aged 45 to 65 with acute or convalescent COVID-19. This chain connects TRBV7-2 to TRBJ2-3, with a tentative D call TRBD2 (6 bases). CDR3 region: CASSFAGLGDTQYF. CDR3 in DNA: TGTGCCAGCAGCTTCGCGGGGTTAGGAGATACGCAGTATTTT.